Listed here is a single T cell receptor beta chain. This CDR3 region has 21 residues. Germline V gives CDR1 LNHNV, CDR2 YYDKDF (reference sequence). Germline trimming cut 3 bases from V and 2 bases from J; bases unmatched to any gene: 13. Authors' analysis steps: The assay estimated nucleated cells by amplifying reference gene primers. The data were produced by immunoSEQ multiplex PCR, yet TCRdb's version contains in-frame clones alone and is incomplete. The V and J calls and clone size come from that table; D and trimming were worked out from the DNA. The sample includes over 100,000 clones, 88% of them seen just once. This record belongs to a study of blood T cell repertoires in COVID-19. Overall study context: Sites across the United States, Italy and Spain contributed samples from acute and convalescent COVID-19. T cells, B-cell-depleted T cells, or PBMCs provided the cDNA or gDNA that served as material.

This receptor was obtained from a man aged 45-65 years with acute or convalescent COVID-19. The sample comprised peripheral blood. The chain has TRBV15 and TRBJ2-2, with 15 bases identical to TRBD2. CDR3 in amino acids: CATSSPLGGLAGGRNTGELFF. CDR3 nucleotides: TGTGCCACCAGCAGTCCCCTCGGGGGACTAGCGGGAGGACGAAACACCGGGGAGCTGTTTTTT. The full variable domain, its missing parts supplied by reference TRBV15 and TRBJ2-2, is DAMVIQNPRYQVTQFGKPVTLSCSQTLNHNVMYWYQQKSSQAPKLLFHYYDKDFNNEADTPDNFQSRRPNTSFCFLDIRSPGLGDTAMYLCATSSPLGGLAGGRNTGELFFGEGSRLTVL.